Each of the 3 T cell receptor beta chains below was sequenced from the same sample in a study of blood T cell repertoires in COVID-19. Repertoires were generated with immunoSEQ multiplex PCR, while TCRdb's copy carries only in-frame clones and drops some. The data hold 150,000 to 200,000 clones, with about 90% observed a single time. The material sequenced was peripheral blood. Receptors were obtained from a man in his thirties or forties with COVID-19, enrolled during active disease.

The rearrangement uses TRBV27 and TRBJ2-5; D may be TRBD2 (5 bases). The V gene's germline CDR1 is MNHEY and CDR2 SMNVEV (reference sequence). This CDR3 has 14 amino acids. Trimming removed 4 bases from V and 1 base from J, with 10 bases in between. Here the CDR3 DNA reads TGTGCCAGCAGTTCTCGAGGGTCCCAAGAGACCCAGTACTTC. Translating it yields CASSSRGSQETQYF.

This clone was observed a few times. The chain links TRBV7-2 to TRBJ1-3, with no clear D. The V gene's germline CDR1 is SGHTA and CDR2 FQGNSA. This CDR3 has 15 residues. Trimming removed 5 bases at V and 3 bases at J, with 14 bases between. CDR3 residues: CASSRDTVIGNTIYF. CDR3 DNA sequence: TGTGCCAGCAGCCGTGATACTGTTATTGGAAACACCATATATTTT.

This clone appeared a single time. The CDR3 here is CASSSRGAESDEQFF. CDR3 nucleotides: TGTGCCAGCAGCTCAAGGGGCGCAGAATCCGATGAGCAGTTCTTC. V gene TRBV7-9 combines with J gene TRBJ2-1; possibly TRBD1 for D (5 bases). The CDR3 has 15 amino acids. Germline CDR1 reads SEHNR; CDR2 reads FQNEAQ (reference sequence). Trimming took off 4 bases at V and 8 bases at J, with 18 bases between the two ends.